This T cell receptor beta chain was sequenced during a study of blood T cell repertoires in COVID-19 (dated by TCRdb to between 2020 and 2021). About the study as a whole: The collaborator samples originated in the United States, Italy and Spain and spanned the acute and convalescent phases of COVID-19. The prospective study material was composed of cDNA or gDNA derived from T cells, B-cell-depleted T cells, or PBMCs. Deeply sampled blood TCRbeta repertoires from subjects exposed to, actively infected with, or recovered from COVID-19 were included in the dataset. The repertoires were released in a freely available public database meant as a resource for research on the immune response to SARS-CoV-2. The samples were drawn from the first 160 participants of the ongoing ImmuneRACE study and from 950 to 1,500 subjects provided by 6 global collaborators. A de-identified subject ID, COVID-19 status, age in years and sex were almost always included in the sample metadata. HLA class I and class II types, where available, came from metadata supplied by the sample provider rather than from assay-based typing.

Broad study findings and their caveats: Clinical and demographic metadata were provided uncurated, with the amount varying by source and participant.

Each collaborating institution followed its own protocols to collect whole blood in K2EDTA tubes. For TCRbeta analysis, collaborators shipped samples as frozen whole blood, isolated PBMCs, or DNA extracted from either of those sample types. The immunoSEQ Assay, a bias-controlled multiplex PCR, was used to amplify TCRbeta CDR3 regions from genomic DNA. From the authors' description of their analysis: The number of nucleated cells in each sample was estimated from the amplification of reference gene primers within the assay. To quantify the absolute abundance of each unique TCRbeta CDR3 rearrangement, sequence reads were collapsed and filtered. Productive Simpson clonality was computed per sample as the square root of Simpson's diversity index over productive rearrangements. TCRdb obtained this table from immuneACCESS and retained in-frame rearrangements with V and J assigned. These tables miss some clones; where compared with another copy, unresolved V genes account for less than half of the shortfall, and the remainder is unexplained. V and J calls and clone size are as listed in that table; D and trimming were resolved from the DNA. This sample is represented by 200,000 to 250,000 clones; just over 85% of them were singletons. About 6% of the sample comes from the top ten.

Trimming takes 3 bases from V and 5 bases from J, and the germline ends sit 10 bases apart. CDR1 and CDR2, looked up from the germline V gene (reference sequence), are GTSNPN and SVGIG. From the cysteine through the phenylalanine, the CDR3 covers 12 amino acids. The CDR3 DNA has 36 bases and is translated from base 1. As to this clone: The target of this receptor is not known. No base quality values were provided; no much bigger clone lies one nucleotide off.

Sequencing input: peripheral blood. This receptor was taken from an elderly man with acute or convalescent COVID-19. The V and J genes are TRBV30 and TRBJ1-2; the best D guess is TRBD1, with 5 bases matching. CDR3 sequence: CAWSSQGYGYTF. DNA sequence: TGTGCCTGGAGCTCCCAGGGATATGGCTACACCTTC.